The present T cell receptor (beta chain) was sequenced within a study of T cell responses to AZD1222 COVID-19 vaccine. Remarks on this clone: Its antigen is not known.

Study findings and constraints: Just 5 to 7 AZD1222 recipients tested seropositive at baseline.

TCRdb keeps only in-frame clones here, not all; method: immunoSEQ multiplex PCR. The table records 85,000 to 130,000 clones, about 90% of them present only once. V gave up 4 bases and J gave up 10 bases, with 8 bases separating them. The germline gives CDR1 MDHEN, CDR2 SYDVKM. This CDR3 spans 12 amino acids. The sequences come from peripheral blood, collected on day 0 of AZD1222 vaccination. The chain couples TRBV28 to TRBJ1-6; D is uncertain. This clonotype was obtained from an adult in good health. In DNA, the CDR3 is TGTGCCAGCAGTTCCGGAGTGTCACCCCTCCACTTT. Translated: CASSSGVSPLHF.